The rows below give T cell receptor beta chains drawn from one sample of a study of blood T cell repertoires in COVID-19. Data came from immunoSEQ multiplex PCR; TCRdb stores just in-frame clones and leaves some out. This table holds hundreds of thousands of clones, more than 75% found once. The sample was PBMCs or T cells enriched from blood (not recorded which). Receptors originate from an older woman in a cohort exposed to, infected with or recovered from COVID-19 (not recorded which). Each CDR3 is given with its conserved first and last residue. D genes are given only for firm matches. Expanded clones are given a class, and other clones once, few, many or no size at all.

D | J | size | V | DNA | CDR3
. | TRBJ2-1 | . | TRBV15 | TGTGCCACCAGCAGAAACAGGATTGAGGATGAGCAGTTCTTC | CATSRNRIEDEQFF
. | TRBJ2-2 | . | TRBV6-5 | TGTGCCAGCAGTTACGGGGGCTCGGGCACCGGGGAGCTGTTTTTT | CASSYGGSGTGELFF
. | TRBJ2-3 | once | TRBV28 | TGTGCCAGCAGTTTATCCCAGGTCTATACGCAGTATTTT | CASSLSQVYTQYF
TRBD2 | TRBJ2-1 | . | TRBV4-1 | TGCGCCAGCAGCCAAGGTAGCGGGAGGGCCACTGAGCAGTTCTTC | CASSQGSGRATEQFF
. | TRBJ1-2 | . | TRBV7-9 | TGTGCCAGCAGCCCCAAACTAGGAGGCTACACCTTC | CASSPKLGGYTF
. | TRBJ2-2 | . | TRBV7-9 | TGTGCCAGCAGCTTAGCGGGGCCCAACACCGGGGAGCTGTTTTTT | CASSLAGPNTGELFF
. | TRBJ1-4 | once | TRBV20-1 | TGCAGTGCTAGTAGGGGTATCACTAATGAAAAACTGTTTTTT | CSASRGITNEKLFF
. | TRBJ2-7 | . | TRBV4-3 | TGCGCCAGCAGCCAAGAATCTTCAGCGGGCCCGGGGTATTACGAGCAGTACTTC | CASSQESSAGPGYYEQYF
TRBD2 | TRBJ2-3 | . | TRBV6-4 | TGTGCCAGCAGTGACTCCGCTAGCGGGGGGGGCACAGATACGCAGTATTTT | CASSDSASGGGTDTQYF
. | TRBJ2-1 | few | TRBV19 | TGTGCCAGTAGGGGCTCGCCGATTAGCTCCTACAATGAGCAGTTCTTC | CASRGSPISSYNEQFF
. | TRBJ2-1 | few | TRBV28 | TGTGCCAGCACCGGGACTCTCTACAATGAGCAGTTCTTC | CASTGTLYNEQFF
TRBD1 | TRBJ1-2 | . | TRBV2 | TGTGCCAGCACCTTGGACAGGGGGTCATATGGCTACACCTTC | CASTLDRGSYGYTF
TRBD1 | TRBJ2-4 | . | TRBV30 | TGTGCCTGGGGACAGGGGAGGGGAAAAAACATTCAGTACTTC | CAWGQGRGKNIQYF
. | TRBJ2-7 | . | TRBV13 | TGTGCCAGCAGCCCAAGACTAGGATCCGAGATGCCTGACTACGAGCAGTACTTC | CASSPRLGSEMPDYEQYF
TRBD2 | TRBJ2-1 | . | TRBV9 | TGTGCCAGCAGCGTCTCTACACCTAGCGGGAGGGATAAACGTTCCAATGAGCAGTTCTTC | CASSVSTPSGRDKRSNEQFF
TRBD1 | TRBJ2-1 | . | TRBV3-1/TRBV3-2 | TGTGCCAGCAGCCAAGATGTCGGGACAGGGCTCTCCTACAATGAGCAGTTCTTC | CASSQDVGTGLSYNEQFF
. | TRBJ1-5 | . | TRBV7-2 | TGTGCCAGCAGCTTAAGAACAGGGTCCTACCAGCCCCAGCATTTT | CASSLRTGSYQPQHF
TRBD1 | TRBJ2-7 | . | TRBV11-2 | TGTGCCAGCAGTTCATACAGGGGGCAGACCTACGAGCAGTACTTC | CASSSYRGQTYEQYF
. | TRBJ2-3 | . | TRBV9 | TGTGCCAGCAGCGTAGGCCCCCCGGACAGTCTACCTGGAGTTACGCAGTATTTT | CASSVGPPDSLPGVTQYF
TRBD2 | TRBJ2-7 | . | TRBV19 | TGTGCCAGTAGTATAGATAGCGGGAGGGACTACGAGCAGTACTTC | CASSIDSGRDYEQYF
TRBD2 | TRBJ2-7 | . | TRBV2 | TGTGCCAGCAGTGAAGGGGCTAGCGGGGACTACGAGCAGTACTTC | CASSEGASGDYEQYF
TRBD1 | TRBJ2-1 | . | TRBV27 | TGTGCCAGCAGTCCCCAGACAGGGGGCTTCAATGAGCAGTTCTTC | CASSPQTGGFNEQFF
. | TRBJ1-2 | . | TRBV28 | TGTGCCAGCAGTTTGGACAGAACCACCTTCTATGGCTACACCTTC | CASSLDRTTFYGYTF
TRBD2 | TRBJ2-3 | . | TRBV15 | TGTGCCACCAGCAGAGCCAACGACGGGCGGGAGGCCACAGATACGCAGTATTTT | CATSRANDGREATDTQYF
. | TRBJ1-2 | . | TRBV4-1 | TGCGCCAGCAGCCAAGACCAGGGCGCTGACTATGGCTACACCTTC | CASSQDQGADYGYTF
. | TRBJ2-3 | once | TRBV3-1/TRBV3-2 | TGTGCCAGCAGCCGCGGGACAGATACGCAGTATTTT | CASSRGTDTQYF
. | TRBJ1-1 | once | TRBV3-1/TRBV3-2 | TGTGCCAGCAGCCCTGACACCTCTGAAGCTTTCTTT | CASSPDTSEAFF
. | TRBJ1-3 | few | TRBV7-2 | TGTGCCAGCAGCCTCCGGGGACAAAGCTCTGGAAACACCATATATTTT | CASSLRGQSSGNTIYF
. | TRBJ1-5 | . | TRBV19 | TGTGCCAGTAGTATCGGGGTCAGTCAGCCCCAGCATTTT | CASSIGVSQPQHF
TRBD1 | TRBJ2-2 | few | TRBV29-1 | TGCAGCGTTAAACAGGGGCTCAACACCGGGGAGCTGTTTTTT | CSVKQGLNTGELFF
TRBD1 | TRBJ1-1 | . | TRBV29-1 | TGCAGCGCTCGGACAGGGGTGAACACTGAAGCTTTCTTT | CSARTGVNTEAFF
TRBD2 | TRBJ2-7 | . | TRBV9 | TGTGCCAGCAGCCCCGGACTAGGAGCCTACGAGCAGTACTTC | CASSPGLGAYEQYF
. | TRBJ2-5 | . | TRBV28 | TGTGCCAGCAGTCTCCAAGAGACCCAGTACTTC | CASSLQETQYF
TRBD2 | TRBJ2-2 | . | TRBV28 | TGTGCCAGCAGACGCAGCGGGAGTACGAACACCGGGGAGCTGTTTTTT | CASRRSGSTNTGELFF
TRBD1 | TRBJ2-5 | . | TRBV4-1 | TGCGCCAGCAGCCAAAGCGACAGGGGTCAAGAGACCCAGTACTTC | CASSQSDRGQETQYF
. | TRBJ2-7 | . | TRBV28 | TGTGCCAGCGAGTCTGCCGCAGCAGGGAAGGTATCCTACGAGCAGTACTTC | CASESAAAGKVSYEQYF
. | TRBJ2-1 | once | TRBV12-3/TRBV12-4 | TGTGCCAGCAGTCCCCCGGCGGGCGAGCAGTTCTTC | CASSPPAGEQFF
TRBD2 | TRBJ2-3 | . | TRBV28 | TGTGCCAGCAAAGCGGGGGGGAGCACAGATACGCAGTATTTT | CASKAGGSTDTQYF
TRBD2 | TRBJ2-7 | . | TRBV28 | TGTGCCAGCAGTCGGGCGGGAGGGCCGCGGTACGAGCAGTACTTC | CASSRAGGPRYEQYF
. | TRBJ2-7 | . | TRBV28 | TGTGCCAGCAGTACTACCTCCTACGAGCAGTACTTC | CASSTTSYEQYF
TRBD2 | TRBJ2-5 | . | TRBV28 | TGTGCCAGCAGTTTACTAGCGGGATTCGGGGAGACCCAGTACTTC | CASSLLAGFGETQYF
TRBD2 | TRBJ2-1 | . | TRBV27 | TGTGCCAGCAGTCTTAGCGGGAGTGAAGGTTACAATGAGCAGTTCTTC | CASSLSGSEGYNEQFF
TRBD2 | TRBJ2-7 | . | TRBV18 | TGTGCCAGCTCACCGATGGGACTAGCGCTAGGTGAGCAGTACTTC | CASSPMGLALGEQYF